Each of the 27 T cell receptor beta chains below was sequenced from the same sample in a study of T cells in Graves' hyperthyroidism and ophthalmopathy. Regions amplified from RNA transcripts were the TCR beta CDR3 regions. HTBI primers were the set used in a first-round RT-PCR of the TCR CDR3. MiXCR, run by TCRdb on the multiplex PCR reads, gives a single entry per CDR3 protein. In the table there are 600,000 to 750,000 distinct CDR3 sequences, roughly 17% of which are singletons. Sequenced: blood. Source of these receptors: a man in his forties or fifties with Graves' hyperthyroidism.

This clonotype came up a few times. V usage is TRBV4-1 and J usage is TRBJ2-1, with 9 bases that match TRBD2. CDR1 is MGHRA, CDR2 YSYEKL, per germline. This CDR3 spans 14 amino acids. V lost 6 bases, J lost 9 bases, and 9 bases stayed unmatched. CDR3 protein: CASRSRGRAGEQFF. The CDR3 DNA reads as TGCGCCAGCAGGAGCCGCGGGAGGGCCGGTGAGCAGTTCTTC.

As concerns this clonotype: The junction differs from germline at one of its ends, possibly a read error. The rearrangement uses TRBV5-5 and TRBJ2-3; the D is unclear. Germline-derived CDR1 and CDR2 are SGHKS and YYEKEE (reference sequence). CDR3 length equals 12 residues. The CDR3 DNA is TGTGTCAGCAGCTTCCGCACAGATACGCAGTATTTT. Translating it yields CVSSFRTDTQYF.

This clonotype occurred many times. This chain joins TRBV28 and TRBJ1-2; D uncertain. From germline, CDR1 is MDHEN and CDR2 SYDVKM. The CDR3 covers 12 residues. Trimming removed 6 bases at V and 4 bases at J, with 9 bases between. The CDR3 spells CASSPSIYGYTF. CDR3 DNA: TGTGCCAGCAGCCCCAGTATCTATGGCTACACCTTC.

This clonotype was seen more than once but under ten times. The rearrangement links TRBV20-1 to TRBJ1-5, with D perhaps TRBD1 (5 bases). The CDR3 runs 14 residues. Trimming stripped 1 base from V and 7 bases from J, with 14 bases between. CDR1 is DFQATT, CDR2 SNEGSKA, per germline (reference sequence). The CDR3 DNA follows: TGCAGTGCTAGAGCCGACGGACAAGAGCAGCCCCAGCATTTT. Protein product: CSARADGQEQPQHF.

This clonotype has a count of ten or more. The J gene is TRBJ2-7, the V gene TRBV6-1; 12 bases are a match to TRBD2. The CDR3 sequence is 19 residues long. Germline CDR1 MNHNS, CDR2 SASEGT. V was clipped by 5 bases and J by 3 bases; unmatched bases: 17. The CDR3 reads CASSSSSWSSGRVSYEQYF. CDR3 DNA sequence: TGTGCCAGCAGTTCGTCTTCGTGGTCTAGCGGGAGGGTAAGCTACGAGCAGTACTTC.

This clonotype showed up many times. The V and J genes are TRBV12-3 or TRBV12-4 and TRBJ2-1; TRBD2 aligns across 12 bases. J lost 6 bases, V lost 8 bases, and 11 bases had no gene match. The CDR3 runs to 16 residues. The CDR3 is CASGGPLAGGPNEQFF. The CDR3, as DNA: TGTGCCAGCGGGGGGCCCCTAGCGGGAGGGCCCAATGAGCAGTTCTTC.

This clonotype has just a few counts. One junction end does not reproduce the germline sequence, and a read error may be involved. The chain couples TRBV28 to TRBJ2-7, with 8 positions matching TRBD1. The germline V gene encodes CDR1 MDHEN and CDR2 SYDVKM. The CDR3 is 13 amino acids. The CDR3 loop reads CASRAGGSYERYF. The CDR3 region has the DNA TGTGCCAGCAGGGCAGGGGGCTCCTACGAGCGGTACTTC.

This clonotype was seen repeatedly, ten times or more. This chain uses TRBV28 with TRBJ2-7, with a possible D match to TRBD2 (6 bases). Trimming cost V 3 bases and J 4 bases, with 22 bases left between them. CDR3 length: 17 residues. Germline V gene sequence: CDR1 MDHEN, CDR2 SYDVKM. The CDR3 sequence: CASSFPSRGLTTYEQYF. The CDR3 DNA reads as TGTGCCAGCAGTTTCCCCTCGAGGGGACTCACCACTTACGAGCAGTACTTC.

The rearrangement uses TRBV15 and TRBJ2-7; 8 bases match TRBD1. Germline-derived CDR1 and CDR2 are LNHNV and YYDKDF (reference sequence). The CDR3 runs 16 residues. V lost 3 bases to trimming and J lost 3 bases; unmatched junction nucleotides: 10. Written as DNA, the CDR3 is TGTGCCACCAGCAGGGGTACCGGGACAGGACTCTACGAGCAGTACTTC. It specifies CATSRGTGTGLYEQYF.

The chain combines TRBV30 with TRBJ2-1; 11 nucleotides line up with TRBD2. J lost 7 bases, V lost 1 base, and 15 bases had no gene match. The CDR3 is 18 amino acids. Germline CDR1 reads GTSNPN; CDR2 reads SVGIG (reference sequence). CDR3 protein: CAWSANLILAGGLNEQFF. Written as DNA, the CDR3 is TGTGCCTGGAGTGCCAACTTAATATTAGCGGGAGGGCTAAATGAGCAGTTCTTC.

This clonotype was seen repeatedly, ten times or more. This chain connects TRBV10-2 to TRBJ1-6; tentatively, D is TRBD1 (5 bases). V was pared by 2 bases and J by 6 bases, with 11 bases between. There are 15 residues in the CDR3. The germline V gene encodes CDR1 WSHSY and CDR2 SAAADI. The CDR3 spells CASSETDSFNSPLHF. The CDR3 DNA reads TGCGCCAGCAGTGAGACCGACAGTTTTAATTCACCCCTCCACTTT.

This chain uses TRBV4-1 with TRBJ2-5; 8 nucleotides align to TRBD2. V lost 0 bases and J lost 3; bases outside the gene matches: 3. Looked up from germline, CDR1 is MGHRA and CDR2 is YSYEKL. The CDR3 runs to 15 residues. The CDR3 reads CASSQEKREKETQYF. CDR3 nucleotide sequence: TGCGCCAGCAGCCAAGAGAAGCGGGAGAAAGAGACCCAGTACTTC.

The chain joins TRBV19 to TRBJ2-5, with TRBD1 as a possible D gene (5 bases). Germline V gene sequence: CDR1 LNHDA, CDR2 SQIVND (reference sequence). The CDR3 sequence is 14 residues long. V lost 5 bases and J 1 base, leaving 11 bases between the germline ends. CDR3 bases: TGTGCCAGTAGTTCATACAGGTTCCAAGAGACCCAGTACTTC. It encodes CASSSYRFQETQYF.

At least ten counts were recorded for this clonotype. The chain joins TRBV27 to TRBJ2-2; D uncertain. Germline assignment: CDR1 MNHEY and CDR2 SMNVEV (reference sequence). The length of the CDR3 is 13 residues. V gave up 1 base and J gave up 7 bases, with 7 bases separating them. The CDR3 DNA is TGTGCCAGCAGTTTATTGGGTGACGGGGAGCTGTTTTTT. Translated, it gives CASSLLGDGELFF.

This clonotype was seen more than once but under ten times. A much bigger clone sits one base away, suggesting this may be a read error. The chain combines TRBV20-1 with TRBJ1-1; unclear D gene. The germline CDR1 and CDR2 sequences are DFQATT and SNEGSKA (reference sequence). The CDR3 covers 16 residues. The V end lost 0 bases, the J end lost 1 base, and 15 bases lay between the germline ends. CDR3 region: CSARDRLRISNTEAFF. The CDR3 DNA sequence: TGCAGTGCTAGAGATCGATTGCGGATTTCGAACACTGAAGCTTTCTTT.

Many counts were recorded for this clonotype. The chain uses TRBV7-9 and TRBJ2-7; no firm D call. V was clipped by 1 base and J by 3 bases, with 7 bases between them. The CDR3 is made up of 13 amino acids. Germline loops: CDR1 SEHNR, CDR2 FQNEAQ (reference sequence). The CDR3 DNA reads TGTGCCAGCAGCTTAGAGGCCTACTACGAGCAGTACTTC. Amino acids: CASSLEAYYEQYF.

This clonotype was picked up many times. The chain recombines TRBV7-2 with TRBJ2-7; TRBD2 matches at 13 bases. The trim removed 2 bases at V and 2 bases at J, leaving 6 bases unmatched. Germline lookup yields CDR1 SGHTA and CDR2 FQGNSA. This CDR3 contains 17 residues. CDR3: CASSLFGTSGTPYEQYF. The DNA of the CDR3 is TGTGCCAGCAGCTTATTCGGGACTAGCGGGACACCCTACGAGCAGTACTTC.

This clonotype was recorded a few times. The chain employs TRBV6-1 and TRBJ2-2; D may be TRBD1 (5 bases). The CDR3 length is 15 residues. Germline CDR1 reads MNHNS; CDR2 reads SASEGT. Trimming removed 5 bases from V and 2 bases from J, with 12 bases in between. CDR3 sequence reads: CASSPAGINTGELFF. The CDR3 region has the DNA TGTGCCAGCAGTCCCGCAGGGATCAACACCGGGGAGCTGTTTTTT.

This clonotype was detected ten times or more. This chain connects TRBV6-2 or TRBV6-3 to TRBJ2-5, with TRBD1 as a possible D gene (5 bases). Trimming stripped 0 bases from V and 1 base from J, with 9 bases between. Germline assignment: CDR1 MNHEY and CDR2 SVGEGT. The CDR3 contains 15 residues. The CDR3 sequence is CASSYSHDSQETQYF. In DNA form, the CDR3 reads TGTGCCAGCAGTTACTCCCACGACAGCCAAGAGACCCAGTACTTC.

This clonotype was seen at least ten times. V and J are TRBV6-5 and TRBJ1-5; D is unresolved. Germline CDR1 MNHEY, CDR2 SVGAGI. Trimming cost V 2 bases and J 2 bases, with 10 bases left between them. The CDR3 runs to 15 residues. CDR3 residues: CASSYRFGGNQPQHF. In nucleotides, the CDR3 is TGTGCCAGCAGTTACCGTTTCGGGGGCAATCAGCCCCAGCATTTT.

In this sample, this clonotype turned up many times. The J gene is TRBJ2-1, the V gene TRBV2, with 9 positions matching TRBD2. This CDR3 region has 15 residues. The germline gives CDR1 SNHLY, CDR2 FYNNEI. The junction had 9 bases not matched to a gene; V was cut back by 4 bases and J by 8 bases. The chain's CDR3 is CASSVEIAGVDEQFF. CDR3 nucleotide sequence: TGTGCCAGCAGTGTGGAAATAGCGGGAGTAGATGAGCAGTTCTTC.

Many counts were recorded for this clonotype. The V gene is TRBV11-1, the J gene TRBJ1-1; D remains unclear. Germline V gene lookup returns CDR1 SGHAT and CDR2 FQDESV (reference sequence). V shed 1 base and J shed 1 base, with 10 bases lying between them. CDR3 length: 15 amino acids. The CDR3 DNA sequence: TGTGCCAGCAGCTTAGTATCCACGTCGAACACTGAAGCTTTCTTT. This encodes CASSLVSTSNTEAFF.

This clonotype was detected a few times. The genes are TRBV19 and TRBJ2-1, with 7 bases aligning to TRBD2. The CDR3 has 18 amino acids. CDR1 and CDR2 from the germline V gene are LNHDA and SQIVND (reference sequence). Trimming took 5 bases from V and 6 from J; bases not matched to a gene: 19. The CDR3 protein is CASSAIPTSSVSINEQFF. CDR3 in DNA: TGTGCCAGTAGTGCGATACCGACTAGCTCGGTCTCTATCAATGAGCAGTTCTTC.

This clonotype was seen at least ten times. The chain couples TRBV27 to TRBJ2-1; TRBD2 matches 15 bases. CDR1 MNHEY and CDR2 SMNVEV come from the germline V gene (reference sequence). CDR3 length: 20 residues. The V and J ends lost 4 bases and 0 bases, in that order; junction bases with no gene match: 10. This CDR3 reads CASSWRKGLAGGSSYNEQFF. The CDR3 nucleotides read TGTGCCAGCAGTTGGAGAAAAGGACTAGCGGGAGGGAGCTCCTACAATGAGCAGTTCTTC.

The chain has TRBV11-2 and TRBJ2-6; a weak D match, TRBD2 (5 bases). Trimming pared 4 bases from V and 12 bases from J, leaving 7 bases between. CDR1 and CDR2 (germline): SGHAT, FQNNGV. This CDR3 is built from 11 residues. The CDR3 protein is CASSSGIVLTF. CDR3 bases: TGTGCCAGCAGCTCCGGGATCGTCCTGACTTTC.

The chain recombines TRBV2 with TRBJ2-7; 9 bases map to TRBD2. Trimming took 4 bases from V and 7 from J; bases not matched to a gene: 8. CDR1 and CDR2 from the germline V gene are SNHLY and FYNNEI. This CDR3 is built from 14 residues. Here the CDR3 reads CASSALAGSGEQYF. In nucleotides, the CDR3 is TGTGCCAGCAGTGCCCTAGCGGGATCAGGGGAGCAGTACTTC.

This chain joins TRBV12-3 or TRBV12-4 and TRBJ1-5, with TRBD1 matching over 9 bases. Trimming at V came to 1 base and at J to 2 bases, leaving 6 bases not matched to a gene. The CDR3 sequence is 17 residues long. CDR3 DNA sequence: TGTGCCAGCAGTTTAGATACTTGGACAGGGGGCAATCAGCCCCAGCATTTT. Translating gives CASSLDTWTGGNQPQHF.